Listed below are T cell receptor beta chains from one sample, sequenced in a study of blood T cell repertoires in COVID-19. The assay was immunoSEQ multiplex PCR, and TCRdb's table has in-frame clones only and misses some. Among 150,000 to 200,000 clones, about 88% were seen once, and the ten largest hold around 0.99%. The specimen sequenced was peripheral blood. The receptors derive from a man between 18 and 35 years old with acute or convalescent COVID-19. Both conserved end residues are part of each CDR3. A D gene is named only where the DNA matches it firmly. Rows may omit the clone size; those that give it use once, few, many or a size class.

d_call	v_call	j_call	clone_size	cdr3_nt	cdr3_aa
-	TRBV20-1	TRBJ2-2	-	TGCAGTGCTAGTCAAGGGGCCAACACCGGGGAGCTGTTTTTT	CSASQGANTGELFF
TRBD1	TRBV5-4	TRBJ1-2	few	TGTGCCAGCAGCCGGAAAAACAGGGGGCGTATTGGCTACACCTTC	CASSRKNRGRIGYTF
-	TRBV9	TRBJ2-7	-	TGTGCCAGCAGCCGTTCGGGGGGCACGACTTACGAGCAGTACTTC	CASSRSGGTTYEQYF
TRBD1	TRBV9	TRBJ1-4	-	TGTGCCAGCAGCGTCCGACAGGGGGCGAATGAAAAACTGTTTTTT	CASSVRQGANEKLFF
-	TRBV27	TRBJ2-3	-	TGTGCCAGCAAACCAGGTAGCACAGATACGCAGTATTTT	CASKPGSTDTQYF
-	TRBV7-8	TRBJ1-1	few	TGTGCCAGCAGCCCGAGGGGGGGGCGAGGCACTGAAGCTTTCTTT	CASSPRGGRGTEAFF
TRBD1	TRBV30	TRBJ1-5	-	TGTGCCTGGCGTTCCGGGACAGGCAATCAGCCCCAGCATTTT	CAWRSGTGNQPQHF
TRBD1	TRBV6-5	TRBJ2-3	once	TGTGCCAGCAGGATTATGGACAGGGACACAGATACGCAGTATTTT	CASRIMDRDTDTQYF
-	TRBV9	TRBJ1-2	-	TGTGCCAGCAGCGACCCCGCCACCATAGCTAACTATGGCTACACCTTC	CASSDPATIANYGYTF
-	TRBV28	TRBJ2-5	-	TGTGCCAGCAGTTTTTTTAGGGAGGACCAAGAGACCCAGTACTTC	CASSFFREDQETQYF
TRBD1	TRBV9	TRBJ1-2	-	TGTGCCAGCAGCCAGGGGGGCACTGGGGACTATGGCTACACCTTC	CASSQGGTGDYGYTF
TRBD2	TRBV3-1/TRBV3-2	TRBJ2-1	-	TGTGCCAGCAGCGTGCCGGGACTAGCGGACAATGAGCAGTTCTTC	CASSVPGLADNEQFF
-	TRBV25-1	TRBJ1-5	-	TGTGCCAGCAGTGAATCCTGGGGGGAGGCCCAGCATTTT	CASSESWGEAQHF
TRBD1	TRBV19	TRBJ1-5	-	TGTGCCAGTAGTAGGGGGGCCAGGGGGAGCAATCAGCCCCAGCATTTT	CASSRGARGSNQPQHF
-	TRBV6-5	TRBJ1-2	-	TGTGCCAGCAGTTACTCGGCGCAGGTAGCTAACTATGGCTACACCTTC	CASSYSAQVANYGYTF